These T cell receptor beta chains were read from a single sample in a study of blood T cell repertoires in COVID-19. The method was immunoSEQ multiplex PCR; TCRdb's version includes in-frame clones alone and lacks a portion of them. Of approximately 89,000 clones listed, 75% to 90% are singletons. Sequencing was performed on peripheral blood. The receptors were sampled from a woman of 80 years or more with acute or convalescent COVID-19. Each CDR3 is given without its conserved first and last residue.

V	length	CDR3
TRBV2	12	ASSAQGSKYEQY
TRBV5-1	12	ASSFSGASYEQY
TRBV3-1/TRBV3-2	10	ASSRGQIEQY
TRBV19	15	ASSNRLAGGPGETQY
TRBV27	13	ASNHRQGRNSPLH
TRBV27	12	ASSLRRDSHEQF
TRBV5-6	13	ASSRTGTPNTEAF
TRBV9	14	ASSVGRWAYQETQY
TRBV21-1	13	ASSKLGRWNQPQH
TRBV29-1	13	SVEEGSWGLYEQY
TRBV3-1/TRBV3-2	12	ASSLGTAHQPQH
TRBV7-2	12	ASSSQGGNTEAF
TRBV7-2	13	ASSQGSGGAYTQY
TRBV4-2	13	ASSLQRGDQETQY
TRBV2	11	ASRRGSSYEQY
TRBV7-9	16	ASRANQREGANTGELF
TRBV7-9	13	ASSLGDRGNQPQH
TRBV7-9	12	ASSQGGLNQPQH
TRBV5-4	10	ASSYGTAQAF
TRBV18	16	ASSPLGVTSESRETQY
TRBV6-2/TRBV6-3	12	ASSGSRGFAPLH
TRBV3-1/TRBV3-2	11	ASSQTANTEAF
TRBV7-2	13	ASSLSPARAVIQY
TRBV3-1/TRBV3-2	11	ASSHRQSRKLF
TRBV7-2	12	ASSLYDSNQPQH
TRBV21-1	11	ASSKESVTPQH
TRBV11-2	12	ASSLVAVFGELF
TRBV6-5	14	ASSYSAVGMNTEAF
TRBV5-1	13	ASSFFPGSNEKLF
TRBV30	10	AWSGESQPQH
TRBV19	11	ASSNLRGEKLF
TRBV5-1	14	ASSLETGGRGDTQY
TRBV3-1/TRBV3-2	15	ASSLGTSGRSTDTQY
TRBV5-1	16	ASSLGTGGRYSNQPQH
TRBV15	11	ATSISGLGGYT
TRBV6-5	12	ASARQGLNTEAF
TRBV6-5	11	ASSSAGADTQY
TRBV5-6	14	ASSRDRGRGATEAF
TRBV3-1/TRBV3-2	10	ASSPGGYGYT
TRBV6-5	12	ASRARGGPAGYT
TRBV19	11	ASNRNLGGEQF
TRBV27	13	ASSRGQGYTGELF
TRBV6-5	13	ASRRGLAVFNEQF
TRBV2	13	ASIIHGSYNSPLH
TRBV11-3	12	ASSLTGTYNEQF
TRBV6-5	13	ASGVSQGGFHEQY
TRBV18	14	ASSLLASSSYNEQF
TRBV7-9	13	ASSLTSGGPFEQF
TRBV4-1	11	ASSLVWGHEQF
TRBV5-1	15	ASSLAAFSGGGDTQY
TRBV7-9	13	ASSLAVGSTDTQY
TRBV30	12	AWSGSGRAETQY
TRBV2	11	ASQGGMGTEAF
TRBV4-2	11	ASSSSKQETQY
TRBV18	13	ASSQGQGNTGELF
TRBV3-1/TRBV3-2	10	ASSPGYYGYT
TRBV9	11	ASSHTGDNEQF
TRBV5-1	12	ASSGGLGGDTQY
TRBV5-1	14	ASSLGPQGADSPLH